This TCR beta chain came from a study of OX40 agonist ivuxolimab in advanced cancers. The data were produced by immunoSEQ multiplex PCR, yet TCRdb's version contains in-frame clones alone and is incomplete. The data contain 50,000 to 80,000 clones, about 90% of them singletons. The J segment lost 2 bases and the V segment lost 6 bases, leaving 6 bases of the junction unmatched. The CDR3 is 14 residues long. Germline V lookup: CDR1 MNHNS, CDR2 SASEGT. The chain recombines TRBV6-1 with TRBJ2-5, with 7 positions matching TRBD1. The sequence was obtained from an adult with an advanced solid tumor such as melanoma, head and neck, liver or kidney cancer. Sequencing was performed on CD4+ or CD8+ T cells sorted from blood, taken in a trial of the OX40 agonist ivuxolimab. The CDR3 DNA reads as TGTGCCAGCAGGTCCGGGACAGAGCAAGAGACCCAGTACTTC. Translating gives CASRSGTEQETQYF.